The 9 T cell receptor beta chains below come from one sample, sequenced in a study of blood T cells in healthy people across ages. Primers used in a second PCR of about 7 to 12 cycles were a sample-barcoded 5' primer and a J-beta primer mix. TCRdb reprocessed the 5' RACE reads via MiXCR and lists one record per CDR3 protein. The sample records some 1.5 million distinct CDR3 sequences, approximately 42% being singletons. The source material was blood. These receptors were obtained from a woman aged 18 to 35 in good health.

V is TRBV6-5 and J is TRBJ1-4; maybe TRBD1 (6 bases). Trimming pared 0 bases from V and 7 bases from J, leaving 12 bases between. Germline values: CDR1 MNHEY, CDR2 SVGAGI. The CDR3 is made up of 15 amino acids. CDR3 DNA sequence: TGTGCCAGCAGTTACTCCGGGACACGGTCTGAAAAACTGTTTTTT. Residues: CASSYSGTRSEKLFF.

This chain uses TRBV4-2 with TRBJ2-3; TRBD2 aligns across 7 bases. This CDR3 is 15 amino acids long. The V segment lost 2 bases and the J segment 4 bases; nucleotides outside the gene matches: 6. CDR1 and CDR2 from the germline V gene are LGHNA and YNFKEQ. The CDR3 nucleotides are TGTGCCAGCAGCCAAAATCGCGGGAGCCCAGATACGCAGTATTTT. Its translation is CASSQNRGSPDTQYF.

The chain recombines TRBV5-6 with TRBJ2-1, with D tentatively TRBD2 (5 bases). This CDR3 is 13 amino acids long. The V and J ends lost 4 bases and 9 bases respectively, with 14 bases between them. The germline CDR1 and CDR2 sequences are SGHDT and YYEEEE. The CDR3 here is CASSPDGRGEQFF. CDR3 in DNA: TGTGCCAGCAGCCCAGACGGTCGGGGTGAGCAGTTCTTC.

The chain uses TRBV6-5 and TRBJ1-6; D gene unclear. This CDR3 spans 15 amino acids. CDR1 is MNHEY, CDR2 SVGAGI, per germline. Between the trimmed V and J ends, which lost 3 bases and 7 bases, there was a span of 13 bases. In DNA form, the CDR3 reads TGTGCCAGCAGTTATCGCCCTGGCGCGAATTCACCCCTCCACTTT. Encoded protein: CASSYRPGANSPLHF.

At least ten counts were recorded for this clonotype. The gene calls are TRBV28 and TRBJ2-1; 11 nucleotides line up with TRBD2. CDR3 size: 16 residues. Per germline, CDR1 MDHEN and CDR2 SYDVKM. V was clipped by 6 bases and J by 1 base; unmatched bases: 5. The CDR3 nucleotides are TGTGCCAGCAGATCTCTAGCGGGAGGTTCCTACAATGAGCAGTTCTTC. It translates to CASRSLAGGSYNEQFF.

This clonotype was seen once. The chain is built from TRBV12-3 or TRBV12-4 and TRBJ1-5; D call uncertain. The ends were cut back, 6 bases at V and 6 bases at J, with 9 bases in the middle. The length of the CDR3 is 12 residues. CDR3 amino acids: CASRFEGQPQHF. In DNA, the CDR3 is TGTGCCAGCAGATTTGAGGGTCAGCCCCAGCATTTT.

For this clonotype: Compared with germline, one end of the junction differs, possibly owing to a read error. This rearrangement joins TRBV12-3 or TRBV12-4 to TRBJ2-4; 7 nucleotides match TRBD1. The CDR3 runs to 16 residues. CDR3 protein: CASSFGTAGAKNVQYF. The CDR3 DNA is TGTGCCAGCAGCTTCGGGACAGCCGGGGCCAAAAACGTTCAGTACTTC.

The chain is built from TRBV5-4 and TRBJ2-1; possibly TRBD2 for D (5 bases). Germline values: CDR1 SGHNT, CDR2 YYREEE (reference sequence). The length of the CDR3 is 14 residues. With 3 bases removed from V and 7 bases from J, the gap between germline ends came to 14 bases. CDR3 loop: CASSSPTDSNEQFF. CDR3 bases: TGTGCCAGCAGCTCGCCAACGGACTCGAATGAGCAGTTCTTC. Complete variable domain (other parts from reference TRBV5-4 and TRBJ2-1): ETGVTQSPTHLIKTRGQQVTLRCSSQSGHNTVSWYQQALGQGPQFIFQYYREEENGRGNFPPRFSGLQFPNYSSELNVNALELDDSALYLCASSSPTDSNEQFFGPGTRLTVL.

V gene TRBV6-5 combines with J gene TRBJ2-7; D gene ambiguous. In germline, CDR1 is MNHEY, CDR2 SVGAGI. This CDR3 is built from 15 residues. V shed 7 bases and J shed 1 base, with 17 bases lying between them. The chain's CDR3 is CASNPGGKDSYEQYF. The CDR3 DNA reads TGTGCCAGCAATCCGGGCGGCAAAGATTCCTACGAGCAGTACTTC.